This T cell receptor (beta chain) was found in a study of blood T cell repertoires in COVID-19. Study-wide background: PBMCs, B-cell-depleted T cells, or T cells were the source of the cDNA or gDNA that made up the material.

This clone is medium-sized in the sample. Cohorts were assigned according to the clinical history that participants reported. Donors in Cohort 3 who had recovered were those with two negative PCRs, healthcare professional clearance, or resolution of their symptoms. Authors' methods: Reference gene primer amplification in the assay estimated nucleated cell counts. Profiled with immunoSEQ multiplex PCR; TCRdb holds only in-frame clones, not every one. V, J and clone size are taken as reported in that table, and D and trimming were inferred from the DNA itself. The table lists approximately 300,000 clones, roughly 89% of them singletons. Per the germline V gene, CDR1 is SNHLY and CDR2 is FYNNEI. Trimming removed 3 bases from V and 3 bases from J; junction bases left unmatched: 4. The CDR3 spans 15 residues.

This chain uses TRBV2 with TRBJ2-3; 9 bases line up with TRBD2. The TCR was taken from a man aged 60 to 75 who had recovered from COVID-19. Sequences were obtained from PBMCs or T cells enriched from blood (not recorded which). CDR3 sequence reads: CASSDQRGATDTQYF. The CDR3 region has the DNA TGTGCCAGCAGTGACCAGCGGGGGGCAACAGATACGCAGTATTTT.